This paragraph covers one T cell receptor beta chain sequence. Its antigen is currently unknown. Germline loops: CDR1 SQVTM, CDR2 ANQGSEA. The CDR3 extends over 12 amino acids. V lost 6 bases to trimming and J lost 3 bases, with 10 bases between them. The sample belongs to a study of immune evolution from preneoplasia to lung adenocarcinoma. Sequenced by immunoSEQ multiplex PCR; TCRdb stores in-frame clones only, minus some. In the table there are around 7,500 clones, 83% of which are singletons. Regarding the study as a whole: Top clone share appeared to fall from AAH through AIS, MIA, adenocarcinoma.

The V call is TRBV29-1, the J call TRBJ2-3; D is undetermined. This clonotype was sampled from a person in their 70s with lung adenocarcinoma. Sequencing used FFPE minimally invasive lung adenocarcinoma tissue. Here the CDR3 reads CSVVPGTDTQYF. The CDR3 region has the DNA TGCAGCGTGGTTCCCGGAACAGATACGCAGTATTTT.